Below are 30 T cell receptor beta chains sequenced from a single sample in a study of cytomegalovirus exposure and HLA in healthy donors. PCR was performed using 60 Vbeta and 13 Jbeta primers. The table came from immunoSEQ multiplex PCR; TCRdb's copy has only in-frame clones and leaves some out. The sample lists about 150,000 clones; around 70% were seen once. Sequenced input: PBMCs. The receptors here all came from a man aged 25-40 years in good health and CMV-seronegative.

The DNA of the CDR3 is TGTGCCAGCAGCACAACACCCGCCCGAGAAAAACTGTTTTTT. It specifies CASSTTPAREKLFF. This chain connects TRBV6-5 to TRBJ1-4; D remains unclear. The CDR3 has 14 residues. Per germline, CDR1 MNHEY and CDR2 SVGAGI. Trimming removed 6 bases from V and 8 bases from J, with 16 bases in between.

This clone came up a few times. This chain links TRBV7-9 with TRBJ1-1; a weak D match, TRBD1 (5 bases). V was cut by 5 bases and J by 8 bases, with 15 bases left in between. Germline V gene data show CDR1 as SEHNR and CDR2 as FQNEAQ (reference sequence). This CDR3 spans 13 amino acids. The CDR3 region is CASSRTGSNEAFF. The DNA of the CDR3 is TGTGCCAGCAGCCGAACAGGAAGTAACGAAGCTTTCTTT.

This rearrangement joins TRBV19 to TRBJ2-7; D remains ambiguous. The V end lost 9 bases, the J end lost 2 bases, and 17 bases lay between the germline ends. The CDR3 extends over 14 amino acids. In germline, CDR1 is LNHDA, CDR2 SQIVND (reference sequence). CDR3 sequence reads: CASNDAGRTYEQYF. Written as DNA, the CDR3 is TGTGCCAGCAACGACGCAGGTCGTACCTACGAGCAGTACTTC.

The chain's CDR3 is CASSGLAGGETQYF. In DNA form, the CDR3 reads TGTGCCAGCAGCGGACTAGCGGGGGGCGAGACCCAGTACTTC. V and J are TRBV2 and TRBJ2-5, with TRBD2 identical over 14 bases. J was trimmed by 5 bases and V by 6 bases; bases with no gene match: 2. The CDR3 extends over 14 amino acids. Germline values: CDR1 SNHLY, CDR2 FYNNEI.

V gene TRBV28 combines with J gene TRBJ2-4; perhaps TRBD2 as D (5 bases). The CDR3 has 15 amino acids. The germline V gene encodes CDR1 MDHEN and CDR2 SYDVKM. Trimming took 0 bases from V and 4 from J, leaving 10 bases between them. The CDR3 DNA follows: TGTGCCAGCAGTTTATGGGGAGTGGGTAAAAACATTCAGTACTTC. Protein product: CASSLWGVGKNIQYF.

This clone was observed a handful of times. CDR3 region: CASSQVSRDNEQFF. The DNA for the CDR3 is TGCGCCAGCAGCCAAGTGAGTCGCGACAATGAGCAGTTCTTC. The chain joins TRBV4-3 to TRBJ2-1; D is uncertain. CDR1 and CDR2 from the germline V gene are LGHNA and YSLEER. V was cut by 1 base and J by 5 bases, with 9 bases left in between. The CDR3 runs to 14 residues.

This chain connects TRBV18 to TRBJ1-1, with D possibly matching TRBD1 (5 bases). The CDR3 contains 13 residues. V lost 4 bases and J 1 base, leaving 7 bases between the germline ends. The germline CDR1 and CDR2 sequences are KGHSH and LQKENI. The CDR3 reads CASSQGRNTEAFF. Here the CDR3 DNA reads TGTGCCAGCTCACAGGGGCGGAACACTGAAGCTTTCTTT.

The chain uses TRBV7-2 and TRBJ2-3; 8 positions agree with TRBD2. Germline V CDR1 and CDR2: SGHTA, FQGNSA. The V and J ends lost 5 bases and 2 bases, in that order; junction bases with no gene match: 3. The CDR3 consists of 14 residues. The CDR3 region is CASSRGGFTDTQYF. The CDR3 DNA sequence: TGTGCCAGCAGCCGGGGGGGATTCACAGATACGCAGTATTTT.

A remark on this clone: Within the sample, other DNA sequences also encode this same CDR3. The genes are TRBV15 and TRBJ1-6; D is perhaps TRBD1 (5 bases). The length of the CDR3 is 15 residues. With 1 base removed from V and 10 bases from J, the gap between germline ends came to 14 bases. Germline CDR1 reads LNHNV; CDR2 reads YYDKDF (reference sequence). The chain's CDR3 is CATSRGQGIASPLHF. The CDR3 DNA is TGTGCCACCAGCAGAGGGCAGGGAATTGCCTCACCCCTCCACTTT.

The V and J genes are TRBV6-6 and TRBJ1-6; 10 bases align to TRBD1. Per the germline V gene, CDR1 is MNHNY and CDR2 is SVGAGI (reference sequence). The CDR3 has 15 residues. V shed 2 bases, J shed 7 bases, and the junction held 2 bases outside the gene matches. This CDR3 reads CASSYTGQGNSPLHF. The CDR3 DNA follows: TGTGCCAGCAGTTACACGGGACAGGGGAATTCACCCCTCCACTTT.

This clone was observed once. The genes are TRBV27 and TRBJ2-7, with 9 bases aligning to TRBD1. Germline CDR1 MNHEY, CDR2 SMNVEV (reference sequence). The CDR3 has 14 residues. Trimming cost V 6 bases and J 2 bases; bases outside gene matches: 5. CDR3 in amino acids: CASRVRTGAYEQYF. The CDR3 DNA reads TGTGCCAGCAGGGTTCGGACAGGGGCCTACGAGCAGTACTTC.

The genes are TRBV12-5 and TRBJ2-5; a weak D match, TRBD1 (5 bases). The V end lost 1 base, the J end lost 2 bases, and 5 bases lay between the germline ends. The CDR3 covers 13 residues. The germline V gene has CDR1 LGHNT and CDR2 FRNRAP. The CDR3, as DNA: TGTGCTAGTGGTTTGGGACAGCAAGAGACCCAGTACTTC. Amino acids: CASGLGQQETQYF.

The rearrangement links TRBV5-6 to TRBJ2-3, with TRBD1 matching 7 bases. V lost 3 bases, J lost 0 bases, and 13 bases stayed unmatched. The V gene's germline CDR1 is SGHDT and CDR2 YYEEEE. This CDR3 comprises 18 residues. The CDR3, as DNA: TGTGCCAGCAGCTCTCCGACCTACAGGGGCACTAGCACAGATACGCAGTATTTT. Residues: CASSSPTYRGTSTDTQYF. The complete variable domain, with remaining parts taken from reference TRBV5-6 and TRBJ2-3, reads DAGVTQSPTHLIKTRGQQVTLRCSPKSGHDTVSWYQQALGQGPQFIFQYYEEEERQRGNFPDRFSGHQFPNYSSELNVNALLLGDSALYLCASSSPTYRGTSTDTQYFGPGTRLTVL.

This chain connects TRBV7-2 to TRBJ1-2, with a weak D call TRBD1 (6 bases). Germline values: CDR1 SGHTA, CDR2 FQGNSA. The CDR3 is 14 amino acids. V lost 3 bases to trimming and J lost 4 bases, with 12 bases between them. In nucleotides, the CDR3 is TGTGCCAGCAGCTTGAGCGGGGGCAGCTATGGCTACACCTTC. This encodes CASSLSGGSYGYTF.

The count of this clone is one. This sequence joins TRBV5-6 and TRBJ2-7, with D uncertain. V was trimmed by 0 bases and J by 4 bases, leaving 11 bases between them. CDR3 size: 14 residues. The germline V gene encodes CDR1 SGHDT and CDR2 YYEEEE. The CDR3 reads CASSLGAAVYEQYF. CDR3 DNA sequence: TGTGCCAGCAGCTTGGGGGCAGCCGTTTACGAGCAGTACTTC. The full variable domain, completed using reference TRBV5-6 and TRBJ2-7, is DAGVTQSPTHLIKTRGQQVTLRCSPKSGHDTVSWYQQALGQGPQFIFQYYEEEERQRGNFPDRFSGHQFPNYSSELNVNALLLGDSALYLCASSLGAAVYEQYFGPGTRLTVT.

The V call is TRBV7-9, the J call TRBJ1-1, with no clear D. Germline values: CDR1 SEHNR, CDR2 FQNEAQ (reference sequence). V lost 1 base and J lost 7, with 10 bases in between. This CDR3 contains 13 residues. The CDR3 loop reads CASSLVTGYEAFF. The CDR3 DNA is TGTGCCAGCAGCTTAGTAACGGGTTATGAAGCTTTCTTT.

The chain couples TRBV19 to TRBJ1-1, with D possibly matching TRBD1 (6 bases). Per the germline V gene, CDR1 is LNHDA and CDR2 is SQIVND (reference sequence). V lost 6 bases and J lost 3, with 11 bases in between. CDR3 length: 13 amino acids. CDR3 protein: CASSRDTDTEAFF. CDR3 bases: TGTGCCAGTAGCCGGGACACCGACACTGAAGCTTTCTTT.

The rearrangement joins TRBV5-6 to TRBJ1-6; weak D call: TRBD1 (6 bases). CDR1 is SGHDT, CDR2 YYEEEE, per germline. This CDR3 has 13 residues. V shed 4 bases and J shed 11 bases, with 13 bases lying between them. The CDR3 region is CASSVGTSPPLHF. DNA of the CDR3: TGTGCCAGCAGCGTCGGGACATCGCCACCCCTCCACTTT.

The rearrangement links TRBV29-1 to TRBJ2-5, with TRBD1 matching over 10 bases. The CDR3 consists of 13 residues. J gave up 11 bases and V 1 base, and 7 bases lay outside the gene matches. CDR1 SQVTM and CDR2 ANQGSEA come from the germline V gene. CDR3 sequence: CSVEVGQGWEQYF. The CDR3 bases are TGCAGCGTTGAAGTGGGACAGGGGTGGGAGCAGTACTTC.

The genes are TRBV7-3 and TRBJ2-1; 8 bases align to TRBD1. Germline V gene lookup returns CDR1 SGHTA and CDR2 FQGTGA. The CDR3 sequence is 15 residues long. Germline trimming cut 5 bases from V and 4 bases from J; bases unmatched to any gene: 7. Here the CDR3 DNA reads TGTGCCAGCAGCCCAGTCAGGACAGGGTACAATGAGCAGTTCTTC. This sequence encodes CASSPVRTGYNEQFF.

In the case of this clone: Within the sample, other DNA sequences also encode this same CDR3. V and J are TRBV5-1 and TRBJ1-6; D possibly corresponds to TRBD1 (5 bases). Trimming stripped 2 bases from V and 7 bases from J, with 10 bases between. Looked up from germline, CDR1 is SGHRS and CDR2 is YFSETQ. The CDR3 is made up of 14 amino acids. The DNA for the CDR3 is TGCGCCAGCAGCTTAGAGACAGCGAATTCACCCCTCCACTTT. Protein: CASSLETANSPLHF.

The gene calls are TRBV29-1 and TRBJ2-5, with 9 bases lining up with TRBD2. Germline CDR1 SQVTM, CDR2 ANQGSEA. V lost 0 bases, J lost 1 base, and 9 bases stayed unmatched. The CDR3 is 17 amino acids. The CDR3 DNA sequence: TGCAGCGTTGAAGATCCAGCGGGGGGACGCTTCCAAGAGACCCAGTACTTC. Residues: CSVEDPAGGRFQETQYF.

This rearrangement joins TRBV19 to TRBJ2-5; 10 positions agree with TRBD1. The germline gives CDR1 LNHDA, CDR2 SQIVND (reference sequence). The ends lost 5 bases at V and 4 bases at J; junction bases unmatched: 4. The CDR3 is 14 residues long. CDR3 region: CASSVDRGRETQYF. The CDR3 DNA follows: TGTGCCAGTAGTGTCGACAGGGGGCGAGAGACCCAGTACTTC. The full variable domain, completed using reference TRBV19 and TRBJ2-5, is DGGITQSPKYLFRKEGQNVTLSCEQNLNHDAMYWYRQDPGQGLRLIYYSQIVNDFQKGDIAEGYSVSREKKESFPLTVTSAQKNPTAFYLCASSVDRGRETQYFGPGTRLLVL.

V and J are TRBV2 and TRBJ2-7; TRBD1 matches at 7 bases. CDR3 length equals 15 residues. Trimming at V came to 3 bases and at J to 5 bases, leaving 10 bases not matched to a gene. CDR1 SNHLY and CDR2 FYNNEI come from the germline V gene. The CDR3, as DNA: TGTGCCAGCAGTGATACGTCAGGGGGATACGACGAGCAGTACTTC. It is translated as CASSDTSGGYDEQYF.

The genes are TRBV28 and TRBJ2-7, with D unclear. The CDR3 extends over 11 amino acids. Germline V gene data show CDR1 as MDHEN and CDR2 as SYDVKM. V shed 5 bases and J shed 2 bases, with 4 bases lying between them. CDR3 nucleotide sequence: TGTGCCAGCAGTGTAACCTACGAGCAGTACTTC. The encoded protein is CASSVTYEQYF. Full variable domain (missing parts from reference TRBV28 and TRBJ2-7): DVKVTQSSRYLVKRTGEKVFLECVQDMDHENMFWYRQDPGLGLRLIYFSYDVKMKEKGDIPEGYSVSREKKERFSLILESASTNQTSMYLCASSVTYEQYFGPGTRLTVT.

CDR3 bases: TGTGCCAGTAGTGCGGGACTAGCGGGGGTTAATACGCAGTATTTT. As protein: CASSAGLAGVNTQYF. The chain joins TRBV19 to TRBJ2-3; 14 positions match TRBD2. The junction had 5 bases not matched to a gene; V was cut back by 5 bases and J by 7 bases. Germline lookup yields CDR1 LNHDA and CDR2 SQIVND (reference sequence). This CDR3 is built from 15 residues.

This chain links TRBV9 with TRBJ1-5; perhaps TRBD1 as D (5 bases). Germline CDR1 SGDLS, CDR2 YYNGEE. The CDR3 is 15 amino acids. The V gene lost 0 bases and the J gene lost 5 bases, with 12 bases spanning the gap. CDR3 residues: CASSVAPDKYQPQHF. The CDR3 DNA sequence: TGTGCCAGCAGCGTAGCTCCGGACAAATATCAGCCCCAGCATTTT.

This chain links TRBV11-3 with TRBJ1-1; 8 nucleotides line up with TRBD1. This CDR3 is built from 12 residues. Per the germline V gene, CDR1 is SGHNT and CDR2 is YENEEA. Trimming cost V 10 bases and J 2 bases; bases outside gene matches: 3. The DNA for the CDR3 is TGTGCCAAGGACAGGGCCAACACTGAAGCTTTCTTT. Protein: CAKDRANTEAFF.

The chain carries TRBV4-1 and TRBJ1-1; the D gene is possibly TRBD1 (5 bases). Germline-derived CDR1 and CDR2 are MGHRA and YSYEKL. V lost 3 bases and J lost 4, with 12 bases in between. The CDR3 has 14 residues. In DNA, the CDR3 is TGCGCCAGCAGCCAGGAAGGAGGGGTCACTGAAGCTTTCTTT. Protein sequence: CASSQEGGVTEAFF.

The CDR3 DNA sequence: TGTGCCAGCGAAGAAGGAGCCGGCGGGGGGGTATCTGGGTTCTTC. Protein sequence: CASEEGAGGGVSGFF. The chain employs TRBV11-2 and TRBJ2-1, with TRBD2 matching 9 bases. Germline V CDR1 and CDR2: SGHAT, FQNNGV. CDR3 length: 15 residues. V lost 8 bases to trimming and J lost 15 bases; unmatched junction nucleotides: 20.